The 11 T cell receptor beta chains below come from one sample, sequenced in a study of circulating and synovial CD4+ cells in juvenile arthritis. The repertoire was sequenced with immunoSEQ multiplex PCR; TCRdb's copy has only in-frame clones and lacks some. The data hold under 40,000 clones, with around 96% observed a single time. The sample comprised CD4+ T cells from blood. The receptors were sampled from a human donor with juvenile idiopathic arthritis.

J is TRBJ2-5 and V is TRBV19, with 8 bases matching TRBD1. Germline V lookup: CDR1 LNHDA, CDR2 SQIVND (reference sequence). The CDR3 has 14 amino acids. Trimming removed 6 bases from V and 4 bases from J; junction bases left unmatched: 7. CDR3 amino acids: CASSVSTGVETQYF. The CDR3 nucleotides are TGTGCCAGTAGCGTATCGACAGGGGTAGAGACCCAGTACTTC.

The chain combines TRBV27 with TRBJ1-1, with 7 bases lining up with TRBD1. V lost 8 bases to trimming and J lost 1 base; unmatched junction nucleotides: 13. This CDR3 spans 16 amino acids. The germline gives CDR1 MNHEY, CDR2 SMNVEV (reference sequence). The CDR3 loop reads CASYGAGGAGNTEAFF. CDR3 in DNA: TGTGCCAGCTACGGAGCAGGGGGTGCGGGGAACACTGAAGCTTTCTTT.

This rearrangement joins TRBV6-5 to TRBJ2-7; 11 nucleotides line up with TRBD2. V trimming: 2 bases; J trimming: 7 bases; junction bases outside the gene matches: 4. Germline CDR1 and CDR2: MNHEY and SVGAGI. This CDR3 is 14 amino acids long. The CDR3 sequence is CASSYLAGGGEQYF. CDR3 in DNA: TGTGCCAGCAGTTACCTAGCGGGAGGAGGGGAGCAGTACTTC.

This clone occurred once. The rearrangement uses TRBV7-9 and TRBJ2-3; TRBD1 is a possible D gene (6 bases). The germline CDR1 and CDR2 sequences are SEHNR and FQNEAQ (reference sequence). The CDR3 runs to 13 residues. Trimming removed 6 bases from V and 6 bases from J, with 13 bases in between. The CDR3 is CASRLTGMDTQYF. The CDR3 DNA reads as TGTGCCAGCAGACTAACAGGGATGGATACGCAGTATTTT.

The chain employs TRBV19 and TRBJ2-7; 14 bases match TRBD2. Germline CDR1 is LNHDA and CDR2 is SQIVND (reference sequence). The J segment lost 1 base and the V segment lost 3 bases, leaving 8 bases of the junction unmatched. The length of the CDR3 is 18 residues. CDR3 sequence: CASSISQGLAGVSYEQYF. The CDR3 bases are TGTGCCAGTAGTATTTCCCAGGGACTAGCGGGGGTTTCCTACGAGCAGTACTTC.

The V gene is TRBV19, the J gene TRBJ2-3, with a possible D match to TRBD1 (7 bases). The CDR3 is 14 amino acids. Germline V gives CDR1 LNHDA, CDR2 SQIVND (reference sequence). The V and J ends lost 6 bases and 0 bases respectively, with 10 bases between them. The CDR3 is CASRAGQSTDTQYF. DNA for the CDR3: TGTGCCAGTAGGGCGGGACAGAGCACAGATACGCAGTATTTT.

This clone was counted between two and nine times. The same CDR3 is also encoded by other DNA sequences in this sample. The chain employs TRBV18 and TRBJ2-7; perhaps TRBD2 as D (6 bases). The CDR3 consists of 12 residues. V shed 6 bases and J shed 3 bases, with 9 bases lying between them. Germline lookup yields CDR1 KGHSH and CDR2 LQKENI. DNA of the CDR3: TGTGCCAGCTCGCCCGGGGGCTACGAGCAGTACTTC. Amino acid sequence: CASSPGGYEQYF.

The chain carries TRBV4-1 and TRBJ2-1, with D possibly being TRBD1 (5 bases). The ends were cut back, 0 bases at V and 4 bases at J, with 10 bases in the middle. Germline CDR1 reads MGHRA; CDR2 reads YSYEKL. This CDR3 has 15 residues. CDR3: CASSQDVQAYNEQFF. CDR3 DNA: TGCGCCAGCAGCCAAGATGTACAGGCATACAATGAGCAGTTCTTC.

The CDR3 loop reads CASNPWGAQVAKNIQYF. CDR3 DNA: TGTGCCAGCAACCCATGGGGCGCTCAAGTAGCCAAAAACATTCAGTACTTC. The V call is TRBV7-2, the J call TRBJ2-4, with D possibly being TRBD1 (5 bases). V dropped 7 bases and J dropped 0 bases, with 19 bases sitting between them. The CDR3 is 17 amino acids. Germline CDR1 reads SGHTA; CDR2 reads FQGNSA.

The chain carries TRBV19 and TRBJ1-2, with D possibly TRBD1 on 5 matching bases. This CDR3 spans 15 amino acids. Germline V gene lookup returns CDR1 LNHDA and CDR2 SQIVND (reference sequence). V was cut by 5 bases and J by 8 bases, with 21 bases left in between. The CDR3 nucleotides are TGTGCCAGTAGTGAACCCCGGGGCGGGAAGCGGGGCTACACCTTC. This codes for CASSEPRGGKRGYTF.

This rearrangement joins TRBV2 to TRBJ2-3; 9 positions match TRBD2. This CDR3 has 14 amino acids. The ends lost 4 bases at V and 4 bases at J; junction bases unmatched: 3. The germline V gene has CDR1 SNHLY and CDR2 FYNNEI. The CDR3 sequence: CASSVLAGADTQYF. As DNA, the CDR3 is TGTGCCAGCAGTGTTTTAGCGGGAGCAGATACGCAGTATTTT.